This TCR beta chain emerged from a study of identical twins (dated by TCRdb to about 2016). Study-level background: The study deep-sequenced TCR alpha and beta repertoires from monozygotic twins, unrelated adults of various ages and cord blood to test whether fetal clonotypes persist. To rule out contamination, replicate twin experiments were performed at different times with different library preparation protocols.

Overall study results and their limits: Compared with coincidental sharing between unrelated individuals, out-of-frame TCR alpha sequences shared between twins had an excess of sequences with low generation probability. Abundant cord blood beta clonotypes had fewer insertions, young adult naive repertoires showed a similar but weaker trend, and memory repertoires showed no such trend. Because the same donors could not be followed over many years, the conclusions depended on cross-sectional statistical analysis. Invariant T cells such as MAIT and iNKT could partly confound zero-insertion analyses, though diverse VJ usage argued against this for most clonotypes. In beta out-of-frame sequences, excess twin sharing was weaker, because having fewer shared sequences lowered the signal-to-noise ratio. Recombination models systematically underestimated out-of-frame TCR alpha sharing in monozygotic twins but agreed with sharing between unrelated individuals.

All donors were healthy Caucasians. The study also sequenced three unrelated non-twin adults: a male aged 18 to 30, a male aged 50 to 59 and a female aged 50 to 59. Using Miltenyi CD45RO+ enrichment and human naive T-cell isolation kits, memory (CD45RO+) and naive T cells were isolated from PBMC. Points on this clonotype: Its binding antigen is unknown. Qualities for individual bases were not recorded, and no much larger clone is one base off.

Receptor libraries were prepared by 5' RACE. The instrument was an Illumina HiSeq 2000. Template switching added a universal primer binding site, and the final cDNA carried a unique molecular identifier that allowed TCR cDNA molecules to be counted accurately. Specific primers in the conserved constant-segment region were used to synthesize first-strand cDNA for TCR alpha and beta chains. To control for contamination, every cDNA library was double barcoded, receiving both a SMART-Mk sample barcode and Illumina barcodes. TruSeq adapter sequences along with Illumina sample barcodes were introduced in two successive PCR steps. The Illumina HiSeq platform was used with custom primers to sequence TCR alpha and beta cDNA libraries. The original methods were these. MiGEC was used to process raw reads and extract unique molecular identifiers, and MiXCR was used to find CDR3 positions. For each individual, recombination models were inferred using an EM algorithm with the repgenHMM and IGoR tools. Shared clonotype analysis was performed with the tcR package in R, normalizing sharing by the product of cloneset sizes. To study raw recombination free of thymic and clonal selection effects, out-of-frame nonproductive sequences were analyzed. TCRdb reanalyzed the raw reads on its own, using fastp at Q25 for trimming and MiXCR for clone calling, and kept in-frame beta chains. Identical CDR3 protein sequences are pooled into one entry, listed with their most common genes and DNA. TCRdb's processing, not the authors', yielded these V and J calls. The sample contains a few hundred thousand distinct CDR3 sequences, approximately 18% of them found a single time. The ten largest clones capture around 12% of the sample.

The sequenced sample was naive T cells sorted from blood. The sample's cell subset or site, from its label and the paper: cells isolated with a human naive T-cell isolation kit. This sequence was found in a man in his fifties in good health.

CDR3 reads: CASSLEQGGYEQYF. The bases read TGCGCCAGCAGCTTGGAGCAGGGGGGCTACGAGCAGTACTTC. In this chain, TRBV5-1 is recombined with TRBJ2-7; the D gene is perhaps TRBD1, on 7 matching bases. Relative to germline, V is 0 bases shorter and J is 3 bases shorter, with 10 bases between their ends. The germline V gene yields SGHRS for CDR1 and YFSETQ for CDR2. The CDR3 has 14 amino acids, counting the end cysteine and phenylalanine. CDR3 DNA is the only sequence kept; it has 42 bases, read in frame from the first base.